This T cell receptor (beta chain) was captured by sequencing in a study of T cell repertoires in ileal Crohn's disease. Findings and limits, study-wide: Compared with non-smokers, active smokers at surgery showed more clonal expansions.

Details on this clone: As yet, its antigen is unknown.

Per sample, 500 to 650 nanograms of biopsy DNA were TCRB immunosequenced. Repertoires were generated with immunoSEQ multiplex PCR, while TCRdb's copy carries only in-frame clones and drops some. The data hold 2,600 or so clones, with 76% observed a single time. This CDR3 is 16 amino acids long. V was clipped by 3 bases and J by 7 bases; unmatched bases: 9. Germline V gene lookup returns CDR1 MNHEY and CDR2 SMNVEV (reference sequence). The TCR sequence derives from an adult with Crohn's disease. The V and J genes are TRBV27 and TRBJ2-3, with 11 nucleotides matching TRBD2. The sequenced material came from ileal tissue. The CDR3 region is CASSFRTSGLANTQYF. The CDR3 nucleotides are TGTGCCAGCAGTTTCAGGACTAGCGGGTTAGCAAATACGCAGTATTTT.